The 30 T cell receptor beta chains given below trace back to one sample, sequenced in a study of blood T cell repertoires in COVID-19. The protocol was immunoSEQ multiplex PCR, while the TCRdb copy is restricted to in-frame clones and leaves out a portion. The sample shows almost 250,000 clones, 85% to 90% of them seen only once. Input material: PBMCs or T cells enriched from blood (not recorded which). The receptors derive from a woman between 50 and 59 years old who had recovered from COVID-19.

The chain employs TRBV11-2 and TRBJ2-5, with TRBD2 matching over 11 bases. This CDR3 comprises 16 residues. The germline V gene encodes CDR1 SGHAT and CDR2 FQNNGV. The V and J ends lost 7 bases and 7 bases, in that order; junction bases with no gene match: 14. The CDR3 DNA is TGTGCCAGCAACCGAGGGACTAGCGGTTTTGTACGGACCCAGTACTTC. This translates into CASNRGTSGFVRTQYF.

In this sample, this clone turned up once. The rearrangement joins TRBV4-2 to TRBJ2-2, with TRBD2 as a possible D gene (6 bases). The germline CDR1 and CDR2 sequences are LGHNA and YNFKEQ. The CDR3 is 16 amino acids. Trimming shortened V by 1 base and J by 2 bases, and 11 bases separated the two germline ends. The DNA of the CDR3 is TGTGCCAGCAGCCAAGGCGGAGGGGCCAACACCGGGGAGCTGTTTTTT. It encodes CASSQGGGANTGELFF.

The chain's CDR3 is CATSRRLAGEETQYF. The CDR3, as DNA: TGTGCCACCAGCAGAAGACTAGCGGGTGAGGAGACCCAGTACTTC. The V gene is TRBV15, the J gene TRBJ2-5; 10 bases match TRBD2. From germline, CDR1 is LNHNV and CDR2 YYDKDF (reference sequence). Germline trimming cut 2 bases from V and 5 bases from J; bases unmatched to any gene: 5. The CDR3 is 15 amino acids.

The V call is TRBV11-3, the J call TRBJ2-1, with TRBD2 as a possible D gene (5 bases). CDR1 and CDR2 from the germline V gene are SGHNT and YENEEA. V dropped 5 bases and J dropped 7 bases, with 12 bases sitting between them. The CDR3 spans 13 residues. The CDR3 loop is CASSARASNEQFF. Written as DNA, the CDR3 is TGTGCCAGCAGCGCGCGGGCCTCTAATGAGCAGTTCTTC. The complete variable domain, with remaining parts taken from reference TRBV11-3 and TRBJ2-1, reads EAGVVQSPRYKIIEKKQPVAFWCNPISGHNTLYWYLQNLGQGPELLIRYENEEAVDDSQLPKDRFSAERLKGVDSTLKIQPAELGDSAVYLCASSARASNEQFFGPGTRLTVL.

V is TRBV25-1 and J is TRBJ1-6; 8 nucleotides line up with TRBD1. This CDR3 spans 14 amino acids. Germline CDR1 reads MGHDK; CDR2 reads SYGVNS. The V and J ends lost 5 bases and 7 bases, in that order; junction bases with no gene match: 4. The chain's CDR3 is CASSRGTGNSPLHF. The CDR3 region has the DNA TGTGCCAGCAGTCGGGGGACAGGCAATTCACCCCTCCACTTT.

This sequence joins TRBV7-3 and TRBJ2-2; D possibly corresponds to TRBD2 (5 bases). This CDR3 is 16 amino acids long. V lost 0 bases and J 7 bases, leaving 15 bases between the germline ends. Germline-derived CDR1 and CDR2 are SGHTA and FQGTGA. The CDR3 protein is CASSLTSRRKGGELFF. The CDR3 DNA is TGTGCCAGCAGCTTAACGTCAAGGAGGAAGGGCGGGGAGCTGTTTTTT. Based on the CDR3 plus reference TRBV7-3 and TRBJ2-2, the full variable domain is GAGVSQTPSNKVTEKGKYVELRCDPISGHTALYWYRQSLGQGPEFLIYFQGTGAADDSGLPNDRFFAVRPEGSVSTLKIQRTERGDSAVYLCASSLTSRRKGGELFFGEGSRLTVL.

The genes are TRBV28 and TRBJ1-6; 11 nucleotides match TRBD1. Germline CDR1 MDHEN, CDR2 SYDVKM. After removal of 5 bases from V and 7 bases from J, the junction contained 7 bases not matched to a gene. The CDR3 spans 16 residues. The CDR3 region is CASSHYGTGGNSPLHF. The CDR3 region has the DNA TGTGCCAGCAGTCATTATGGGACAGGGGGAAATTCACCCCTCCACTTT.

The V call is TRBV18, the J call TRBJ1-1; 8 nucleotides align to TRBD1. Trimming took 3 bases from V and 1 from J; bases not matched to a gene: 7. There are 16 residues in the CDR3. Germline CDR1 is KGHSH and CDR2 is LQKENI. The CDR3: CASSPTGVGWNTEAFF. The CDR3 region has the DNA TGTGCCAGCTCACCGACAGGGGTGGGGTGGAACACTGAAGCTTTCTTT.

The gene calls are TRBV29-1 and TRBJ1-2, with TRBD1 matching 7 bases. The CDR3 spans 13 residues. Looked up from germline, CDR1 is SQVTM and CDR2 is ANQGSEA. V was pared by 6 bases and J by 0 bases, with 4 bases of the junction left unmatched. The CDR3 protein is CSVTGAPNYGYTF. Written as DNA, the CDR3 is TGCAGCGTCACAGGGGCGCCTAACTATGGCTACACCTTC.

Notes on this clone: A read error may account for a junction end that differs from germline. This chain connects TRBV4-1 to TRBJ2-7, with TRBD2 matching over 13 bases. Germline V gene sequence: CDR1 MGHRA, CDR2 YSYEKL. This CDR3 has 15 amino acids. The CDR3 DNA reads as TGCGCCAGCAGCCGGACTAGCGGGAGCTCCTACGAGCAGTATTTC. It encodes CASSRTSGSSYEQYF.

This chain links TRBV19 with TRBJ1-2; D may be TRBD1 (6 bases). Germline assignment: CDR1 LNHDA and CDR2 SQIVND (reference sequence). Trimming shortened V by 4 bases and J by 4 bases, and 22 bases separated the two germline ends. The CDR3 consists of 17 residues. CDR3 nucleotide sequence: TGTGCCAGTAGTACTTCCCCGACAGGCGTTGGTACCTATGGCTACACCTTC. It encodes CASSTSPTGVGTYGYTF.

This rearrangement joins TRBV28 to TRBJ1-5; 12 nucleotides line up with TRBD1. J was trimmed by 7 bases and V by 11 bases; bases with no gene match: 9. The CDR3 runs 14 residues. The V gene's germline CDR1 is MDHEN and CDR2 SYDVKM. In DNA, the CDR3 is TGTGCCCAGGGGGACAGGGGGCAGAGACAGCCCCAGCATTTT. Its translation: CAQGDRGQRQPQHF.

The chain links TRBV5-8 to TRBJ2-7; D gene ambiguous. The J call could be wrong; TRBJ2-5 is a better fit for the DNA end. This CDR3 spans 13 amino acids. CDR1 SGHTS and CDR2 YDEGEE come from the germline V gene. The CDR3 spells CASSFPGLSTQYF. The CDR3 DNA reads as TGTGCCAGCAGCTTTCCAGGATTATCGACCCAGTACTTC.

V usage is TRBV30 and J usage is TRBJ1-1, with D uncertain. The V end lost 6 bases, the J end lost 5 bases, and 10 bases lay between the germline ends. The CDR3 has 11 amino acids. The germline V gene has CDR1 GTSNPN and CDR2 SVGIG (reference sequence). This chain's CDR3 is CACYYGTEAFF. The DNA of the CDR3 is TGTGCCTGTTACTACGGGACTGAAGCTTTCTTT.

This chain uses TRBV4-3 with TRBJ1-5; D remains ambiguous. The V end lost 0 bases, the J end lost 6 bases, and 12 bases lay between the germline ends. The CDR3 loop spans 15 amino acids. CDR1 and CDR2 (germline): LGHNA, YSLEER. The CDR3 reads CASSQDVRVGQPQHF. For the CDR3, the DNA is TGCGCCAGCAGCCAAGATGTCCGGGTCGGTCAGCCCCAGCATTTT.

The V gene is TRBV7-9, the J gene TRBJ2-3; D is possibly TRBD1 (5 bases). Trimming removed 3 bases from V and 4 bases from J, with 14 bases in between. This CDR3 comprises 15 residues. The V gene's germline CDR1 is SEHNR and CDR2 FQNEAQ (reference sequence). CDR3 residues: CASSFSTGLADTQYF. CDR3 nucleotides: TGTGCCAGCAGCTTTTCTACAGGCCTGGCAGATACGCAGTATTTT.

The rearrangement links TRBV28 to TRBJ2-3; D is possibly TRBD2 (5 bases). The CDR3 totals 15 residues. Germline V lookup: CDR1 MDHEN, CDR2 SYDVKM. Trimming took 5 bases from V and 1 from J, leaving 13 bases between them. The DNA of the CDR3 is TGTGCCAGCAGTACAATAGCGCGCGGCACAGATACGCAGTATTTT. Its protein product is CASSTIARGTDTQYF.

The genes are TRBV18 and TRBJ2-7, with 7 positions matching TRBD1. CDR3 length: 15 amino acids. Trimming at V came to 0 bases and at J to 2 bases, leaving 4 bases not matched to a gene. Germline assignment: CDR1 KGHSH and CDR2 LQKENI. The CDR3 loop is CASSPPSGGAYEQYF. The CDR3 DNA sequence: TGTGCCAGCTCACCACCGTCAGGGGGTGCCTACGAGCAGTACTTC. Full variable domain (outside the CDR3, taken from reference TRBV18 and TRBJ2-7): NAGVMQNPRHLVRRRGQEARLRCSPMKGHSHVYWYRQLPEEGLKFMVYLQKENIIDESGMPKERFSAEFPKEGPSILRIQQVVRGDSAAYFCASSPPSGGAYEQYFGPGTRLTVT.

This chain joins TRBV9 and TRBJ2-3; weak D call: TRBD2 (5 bases). V gave up 7 bases and J gave up 3 bases, with 12 bases separating them. CDR1 SGDLS and CDR2 YYNGEE come from the germline V gene. The CDR3 has 13 residues. DNA for the CDR3: TGTGCCAGCGGTGACTATGGTACAGATACGCAGTATTTT. Translated: CASGDYGTDTQYF.

The J gene is TRBJ2-7, the V gene TRBV11-3; D is possibly TRBD1 (6 bases). V lost 2 bases and J 5 bases, leaving 10 bases between the germline ends. CDR3 size: 13 residues. Germline CDR1 is SGHNT and CDR2 is YENEEA. Here the CDR3 DNA reads TGTGCCAGCAGCTTAACAGGGAGCCACGAGCAGTACTTC. Its translation: CASSLTGSHEQYF.

The chain employs TRBV5-4 and TRBJ1-2; 10 bases align to TRBD1. Unmatched junction bases numbered 8, after V lost 0 bases and J lost 0 bases. Per the germline V gene, CDR1 is SGHNT and CDR2 is YYREEE (reference sequence). The CDR3 is 18 amino acids. CDR3 region: CASSLDALGTGANYGYTF. CDR3 nucleotides: TGTGCCAGCAGCTTGGACGCACTCGGGACAGGGGCTAACTATGGCTACACCTTC.

The rearrangement joins TRBV11-2 to TRBJ2-7, with TRBD2 matching 8 bases. The CDR3 covers 14 residues. V was pared by 0 bases and J by 12 bases, with 10 bases of the junction left unmatched. Germline CDR1 and CDR2: SGHAT and FQNNGV. The chain's CDR3 is CASSLDGLAMQRYF. CDR3 DNA: TGTGCCAGCAGCTTAGACGGACTAGCCATGCAACGGTACTTC.

In its sample, this clone was seen once. This rearrangement joins TRBV15 to TRBJ1-3; D is uncertain. Germline CDR1 reads LNHNV; CDR2 reads YYDKDF (reference sequence). Trimming removed 0 bases at V and 3 bases at J, with 15 bases between. The CDR3 extends over 17 amino acids. Here the CDR3 DNA reads TGTGCCACCAGCAGAGATTCCTCGCGGAGGGTTGGAAACACCATATATTTT. Amino acids: CATSRDSSRRVGNTIYF.

The chain couples TRBV12-3 or TRBV12-4 to TRBJ1-5; D call uncertain. This CDR3 spans 13 amino acids. V lost 6 bases and J lost 1, with 7 bases in between. CDR3 amino acids: CASRRESNQPQHF. The CDR3 DNA follows: TGTGCCAGCAGGAGGGAAAGCAATCAGCCCCAGCATTTT.

The chain joins TRBV11-2 to TRBJ2-7, with D perhaps TRBD2 (6 bases). From germline, CDR1 is SGHAT and CDR2 FQNNGV. This CDR3 is built from 15 residues. V was trimmed by 1 base and J by 5 bases, leaving 15 bases between them. The CDR3 nucleotides read TGTGCCAGCAGCTTAGGAGGCGGGAAATCCCACGAGCAGTACTTC. It is translated as CASSLGGGKSHEQYF.

This clone was detected a few times. This chain joins TRBV10-3 and TRBJ2-7, with 9 bases fitting TRBD1. The V segment lost 7 bases and the J segment 2 bases; nucleotides outside the gene matches: 3. This CDR3 contains 13 residues. CDR1 and CDR2 (germline): ENHRY, SYGVKD. This CDR3 reads CAIMGQGPYEQYF. Written as DNA, the CDR3 is TGTGCCATCATGGGACAGGGCCCCTACGAGCAGTACTTC.

The rearrangement joins TRBV11-1 to TRBJ1-6; D unresolved. V was shortened by 5 bases and J by 7 bases, with 6 bases between the two germline ends. CDR1 SGHAT and CDR2 FQDESV come from the germline V gene (reference sequence). The CDR3 totals 12 residues. The CDR3 DNA is TGTGCCAGCAGCGAGGAGAATTCACCCCTCCACTTT. Its translation is CASSEENSPLHF.

A note on this clone: One end of the junction fails to match germline, which may point to a read error. The chain couples TRBV18 to TRBJ2-7; 11 nucleotides match TRBD2. Germline CDR1 is KGHSH and CDR2 is LQKENI. The CDR3 contains 19 residues. The DNA of the CDR3 is TGTGCCAGCTCCCCACAAACTACAGGGGGGACTAGCGGCGCCTACGAGCAGTACTTC. Its protein is CASSPQTTGGTSGAYEQYF.

The rearrangement uses TRBV19 and TRBJ2-5, with TRBD2 matching 9 bases. The CDR3 runs to 16 residues. The trim removed 2 bases at V and 2 bases at J, leaving 6 bases unmatched. The germline V gene encodes CDR1 LNHDA and CDR2 SQIVND (reference sequence). Written as DNA, the CDR3 is TGTGCCAGTAGTATATTTAGTACTAGCGGGCAAGAGACCCAGTACTTC. Its protein is CASSIFSTSGQETQYF. The complete variable domain, with remaining parts taken from reference TRBV19 and TRBJ2-5, reads DGGITQSPKYLFRKEGQNVTLSCEQNLNHDAMYWYRQDPGQGLRLIYYSQIVNDFQKGDIAEGYSVSREKKESFPLTVTSAQKNPTAFYLCASSIFSTSGQETQYFGPGTRLLVL.

This clone occurred a few times. The chain recombines TRBV28 with TRBJ1-6; tentative D call: TRBD1 (5 bases). V lost 5 bases and J lost 9, with 8 bases in between. The CDR3 covers 12 residues. Germline assignment: CDR1 MDHEN and CDR2 SYDVKM. The DNA of the CDR3 is TGTGCCAGCAGTCGACAGAGTTCACCCCTCCACTTT. It translates to CASSRQSSPLHF.